The T cell receptor (beta chain) described here comes from a study of cytomegalovirus exposure and HLA in healthy donors. Study-wide results and caveats: Rare TCR sequences dominated, though some public TCRs recurred in many donors.

To note about this clone: The antigen remains unidentified.

Looked up from germline, CDR1 is SGDLS and CDR2 is YYNGEE. The germline V and J ends were trimmed by 4 bases and 7 bases, with 18 bases remaining between them. CDR3 length: 15 amino acids. 13 Jbeta primers and 60 Vbeta primers were used for the PCR. TCRdb keeps only in-frame clones here, not all; method: immunoSEQ multiplex PCR. Among more than 95,000 clones, over 70% were seen once, and the ten largest hold over 2.5%. This TCR was sampled from a woman in her 50s in good health and CMV-seronegative. The sequencing sample was made of PBMCs. The V call is TRBV9, the J call TRBJ2-1, with a possible D match to TRBD2 (6 bases). CDR3 amino acids: CASSLHISGGNEQFF. The CDR3 DNA reads TGTGCCAGCAGCTTACACATCTCCGGAGGGAATGAGCAGTTCTTC.